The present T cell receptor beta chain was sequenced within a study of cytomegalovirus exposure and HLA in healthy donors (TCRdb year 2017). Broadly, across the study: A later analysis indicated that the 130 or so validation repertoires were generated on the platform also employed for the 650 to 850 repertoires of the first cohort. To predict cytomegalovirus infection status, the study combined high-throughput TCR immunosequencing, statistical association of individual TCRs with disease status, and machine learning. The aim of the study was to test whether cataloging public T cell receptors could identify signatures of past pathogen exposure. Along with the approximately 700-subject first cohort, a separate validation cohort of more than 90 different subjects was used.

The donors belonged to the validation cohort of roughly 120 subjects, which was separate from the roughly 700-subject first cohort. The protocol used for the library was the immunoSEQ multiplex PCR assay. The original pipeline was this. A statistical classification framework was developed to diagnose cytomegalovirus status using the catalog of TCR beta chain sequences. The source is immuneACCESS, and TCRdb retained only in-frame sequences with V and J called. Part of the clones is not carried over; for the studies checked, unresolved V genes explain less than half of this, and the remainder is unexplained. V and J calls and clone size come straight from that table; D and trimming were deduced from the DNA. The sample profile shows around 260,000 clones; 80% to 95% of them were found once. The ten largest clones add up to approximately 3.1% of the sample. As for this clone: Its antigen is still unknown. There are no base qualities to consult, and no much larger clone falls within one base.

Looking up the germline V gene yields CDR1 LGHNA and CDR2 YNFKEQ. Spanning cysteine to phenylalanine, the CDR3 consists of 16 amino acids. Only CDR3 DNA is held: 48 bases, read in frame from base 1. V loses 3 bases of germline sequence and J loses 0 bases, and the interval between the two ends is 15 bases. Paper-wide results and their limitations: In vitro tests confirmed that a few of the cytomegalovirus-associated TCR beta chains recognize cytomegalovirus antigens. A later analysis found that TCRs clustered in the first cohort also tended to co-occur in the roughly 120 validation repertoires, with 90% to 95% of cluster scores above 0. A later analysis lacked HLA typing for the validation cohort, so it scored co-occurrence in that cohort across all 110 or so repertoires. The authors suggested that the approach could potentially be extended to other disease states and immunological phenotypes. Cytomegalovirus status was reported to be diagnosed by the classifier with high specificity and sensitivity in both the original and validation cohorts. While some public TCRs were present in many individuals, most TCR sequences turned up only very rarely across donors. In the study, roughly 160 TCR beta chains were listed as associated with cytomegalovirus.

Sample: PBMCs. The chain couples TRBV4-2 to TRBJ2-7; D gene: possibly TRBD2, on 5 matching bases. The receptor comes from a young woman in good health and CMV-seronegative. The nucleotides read TGTGCCAGCAGCCAGGGAGCGACGGGGAGCTCCTACGAGCAGTACTTC. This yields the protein CASSQGATGSSYEQYF.